Listed here are 18 T cell receptor beta chains from one sample, sequenced in a study of cytomegalovirus exposure and HLA in healthy donors (dated 2017 in TCRdb). Libraries were made using the immunoSEQ multiplex PCR assay. Sourced from immuneACCESS, this table was stored by TCRdb with only in-frame sequences that have V and J called. A share of the clones is absent; for the studies checked, an unresolved V gene accounts for under half, and the remainder has no known explanation. The sample profile shows some 120,000 clones; 85% to 90% of them were found once. The ten most abundant clones make up roughly 2% of the sample. Sequencing was performed on PBMCs. The source is a woman between 18 and 29 years old in good health and CMV-seronegative.

This clone came up once. The chain uses TRBV30 and TRBJ2-5; 7 positions agree with TRBD2. Germline loops: CDR1 GTSNPN, CDR2 SVGIG (reference sequence). The CDR3 is 17 amino acids. J gave up 5 bases and V 0 bases, and 15 bases lay outside the gene matches. The CDR3 sequence: CAWSVTRPTSSRETQYF. The CDR3 DNA reads TGTGCCTGGAGTGTAACCAGACCGACTAGCTCCCGGGAGACCCAGTACTTC.

This chain uses TRBV2 with TRBJ1-1; tentatively, D is TRBD1 (5 bases). CDR3 length equals 14 residues. Germline V lookup: CDR1 SNHLY, CDR2 FYNNEI. V shed 6 bases and J shed 5 bases, with 16 bases lying between them. CDR3 sequence reads: CASRDITEGTEAFF. DNA for the CDR3: TGTGCCAGCAGGGACATAACTGAAGGGACTGAAGCTTTCTTT.

This chain links TRBV6-4 with TRBJ2-6; maybe TRBD1 (5 bases). V shed 4 bases and J shed 1 base, with 8 bases lying between them. Germline CDR1 reads MRHNA; CDR2 reads SNTAGT. The CDR3 runs to 15 residues. The CDR3 DNA sequence: TGTGCCAGCAGTGGAACAGGTTCTGGGGCCAACGTCCTGACTTTC. This translates into CASSGTGSGANVLTF.

This chain links TRBV30 with TRBJ1-2; D unclear. The CDR3 spans 15 residues. Germline V gene lookup returns CDR1 GTSNPN and CDR2 SVGIG (reference sequence). The germline V and J ends were trimmed by 0 bases and 0 bases, with 11 bases remaining between them. The CDR3 here is CAWSVPGGTNYGYTF. CDR3 nucleotides: TGTGCCTGGAGTGTACCCGGCGGCACTAACTATGGCTACACCTTC.

The chain has TRBV7-8 and TRBJ2-7, with 8 bases aligning to TRBD2. Germline trimming cut 1 base from V and 6 bases from J; bases unmatched to any gene: 5. The CDR3 contains 14 residues. CDR1 and CDR2 (germline): SGHVS, FQNEAQ. CDR3 sequence (DNA): TGTGCCAGCAGCTTAGGCGTTAGCGGGATCGAGCAGTACTTC. Its protein is CASSLGVSGIEQYF. The whole variable domain, filled in from reference TRBV7-8 and TRBJ2-7, reads GAGVSQSPRYKVAKRGQDVALRCDPISGHVSLFWYQQALGQGPEFLTYFQNEAQLDKSGLPSDRFFAERPEGSVSTLKIQRTQQEDSAVYLCASSLGVSGIEQYFGPGTRLTVT.

This CDR3 reads CASSSYPGEGLGTEAFF. For the CDR3, the DNA is TGTGCCAGCAGCTCCTACCCCGGGGAGGGTTTGGGGACTGAAGCTTTCTTT. The genes are TRBV7-6 and TRBJ1-1; D not certain. This CDR3 comprises 17 residues. Germline assignment: CDR1 SGHVS and CDR2 FNYEAQ. V was shortened by 4 bases and J by 5 bases, with 23 bases between the two germline ends.

This chain uses TRBV6-1 with TRBJ1-2; D unclear. Germline CDR1 and CDR2: MNHNS and SASEGT. V shed 1 base and J shed 2 bases, with 17 bases lying between them. The CDR3 extends over 17 amino acids. The DNA for the CDR3 is TGTGCCAGCAGTGAAGGTGCGTGGGTCAGGAAAAACTATGGCTACACCTTC. This gives the protein CASSEGAWVRKNYGYTF.

The genes are TRBV9 and TRBJ2-3; TRBD2 is a possible D gene (6 bases). Germline values: CDR1 SGDLS, CDR2 YYNGEE. Trimming removed 0 bases at V and 1 base at J, with 12 bases between. The CDR3 runs to 16 residues. The CDR3 bases are TGTGCCAGCAGCGTAGGTGCGGGAAGGGGCACAGATACGCAGTATTTT. This codes for CASSVGAGRGTDTQYF.

In the case of this clone: Different DNA sequences within this sample yield the same CDR3. The chain is built from TRBV5-4 and TRBJ1-3; 7 nucleotides match TRBD1. This CDR3 contains 15 residues. Germline values: CDR1 SGHNT, CDR2 YYREEE (reference sequence). Losses at the gene ends were 4 bases for V and 0 bases for J; bases not matched to a gene: 4. In DNA form, the CDR3 reads TGTGCCAGCAGCCTCGGGACAGACTCTGGAAACACCATATATTTT. Its translation: CASSLGTDSGNTIYF.

CDR3: CASSLGTTKGYTF. DNA for the CDR3: TGTGCCAGCAGCCTAGGGACAACGAAAGGCTACACCTTC. The chain recombines TRBV5-8 with TRBJ1-2, with a tentative D call TRBD1 (6 bases). This CDR3 is built from 13 residues. Trimming removed 4 bases at V and 8 bases at J, with 15 bases between. Germline V CDR1 and CDR2: SGHTS, YDEGEE.

About this clone itself: Germline and junction disagree at one end, which may indicate a read error. The V and J genes are TRBV6-5 and TRBJ1-4; D is perhaps TRBD1 (5 bases). The CDR3 is 14 amino acids. Germline-derived CDR1 and CDR2 are MNHEY and SVGAGI. The CDR3 reads CASMPWTTYEKLFF. The CDR3 DNA is TGTGCCAGCATGCCTTGGACAACTTATGAAAAACTGTTTTTT.

This chain connects TRBV4-3 to TRBJ2-7; 8 nucleotides agree with TRBD1. The junction had 6 bases not matched to a gene; V was cut back by 1 base and J by 4 bases. The CDR3 runs 15 residues. Looked up from germline, CDR1 is LGHNA and CDR2 is YSLEER. CDR3 nucleotide sequence: TGCGCCAGCAGCCAAGGTCCAGGGGGCTCGTACGAGCAGTACTTC. Translation: CASSQGPGGSYEQYF.

The gene calls are TRBV6-5 and TRBJ2-3, with D perhaps TRBD2 (7 bases). Trimming left V 5 bases short and J 6 bases short, with 12 bases between. Germline V gene sequence: CDR1 MNHEY, CDR2 SVGAGI. CDR3 length: 13 residues. This chain's CDR3 is CASSRRGGDTQYF. Written as DNA, the CDR3 is TGTGCCAGCAGTAGGAGGGGGGGGGATACGCAGTATTTT.

The chain uses TRBV7-4 and TRBJ1-5; D is unclear. The CDR3 sequence is 13 residues long. The V gene lost 8 bases and the J gene lost 10 bases, with 18 bases spanning the gap. CDR1 SGHVT and CDR2 SQSDAQ come from the germline V gene. The CDR3, as DNA: TGTGCCAGCCCCACAGATTACCCATCCCCCCAGCATTTT. It encodes CASPTDYPSPQHF.

The V gene is TRBV5-1, the J gene TRBJ2-1; TRBD2 is a possible D gene (6 bases). CDR1 and CDR2 (germline): SGHRS, YFSETQ. Trimming removed 0 bases from V and 7 bases from J, with 8 bases in between. This CDR3 comprises 13 residues. The CDR3 DNA follows: TGCGCCAGCAGCTTGGCCCGGGGGAATGAGCAGTTCTTC. This sequence encodes CASSLARGNEQFF.

The V and J genes are TRBV5-1 and TRBJ1-1; 9 bases are shared with TRBD1. CDR1 is SGHRS, CDR2 YFSETQ, per germline. CDR3 length: 14 amino acids. Trimming removed 1 base from V and 5 bases from J; junction bases left unmatched: 3. The DNA for the CDR3 is TGCGCCAGCAGCTTGACAGGGGGCAGTACTGAAGCTTTCTTT. This codes for CASSLTGGSTEAFF.

The chain employs TRBV19 and TRBJ2-1; 10 bases align to TRBD2. The CDR3 is 17 amino acids. The J segment lost 2 bases and the V segment lost 1 base, leaving 5 bases of the junction unmatched. The germline V gene has CDR1 LNHDA and CDR2 SQIVND (reference sequence). The CDR3 loop is CASSIALAGDPYNEQFF. The CDR3 DNA reads TGTGCCAGTAGTATAGCGCTAGCGGGGGATCCCTACAATGAGCAGTTCTTC.

V gene TRBV6-1 combines with J gene TRBJ1-6, with D perhaps matching TRBD1 (6 bases). Trimming removed 1 base from V and 9 bases from J, with 16 bases in between. The germline gives CDR1 MNHNS, CDR2 SASEGT. This CDR3 has 16 residues. The CDR3 coding sequence is TGTGCCAGCAGTGAAGGACAAGGGGGTTGGAGTTCACCCCTCCACTTT. Encoded protein: CASSEGQGGWSSPLHF.